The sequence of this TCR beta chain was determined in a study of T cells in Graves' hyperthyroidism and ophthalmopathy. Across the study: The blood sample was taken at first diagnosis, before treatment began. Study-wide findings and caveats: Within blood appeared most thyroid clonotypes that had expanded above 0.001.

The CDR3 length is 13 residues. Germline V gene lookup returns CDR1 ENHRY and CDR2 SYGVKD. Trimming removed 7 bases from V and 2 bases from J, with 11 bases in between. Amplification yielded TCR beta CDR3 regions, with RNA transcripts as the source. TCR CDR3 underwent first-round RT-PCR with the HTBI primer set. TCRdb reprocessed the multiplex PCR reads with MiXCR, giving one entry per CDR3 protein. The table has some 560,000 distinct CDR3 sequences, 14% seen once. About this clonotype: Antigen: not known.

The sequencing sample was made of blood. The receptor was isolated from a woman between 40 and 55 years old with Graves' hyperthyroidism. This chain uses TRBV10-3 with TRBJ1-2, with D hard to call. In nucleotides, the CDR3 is TGTGCCATCACCGTGGACGAAAACTATGGCTACACCTTC. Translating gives CAITVDENYGYTF.